This T cell receptor beta chain came from a study of T cell changes during pregnancy in multiple sclerosis. The germline V gene has CDR1 SGHNT and CDR2 YYREEE (reference sequence). The trim removed 4 bases at V and 6 bases at J, leaving 13 bases unmatched. The CDR3 is 16 residues long. The table came from immunoSEQ multiplex PCR; TCRdb's copy has only in-frame clones and leaves some out. The profile shows tens of thousands of clones, 90% to 95% of them singletons. Sequenced here: peripheral blood, sampled in the second trimester of pregnancy. This clonotype originated in a female donor with multiple sclerosis, enrolled in a pregnancy study. The rearrangement links TRBV5-4 to TRBJ2-7; TRBD2 matches at 10 bases. CDR3: CASSARPSGGSGEQYF. DNA of the CDR3: TGTGCCAGCAGCGCACGTCCTAGCGGGGGTTCGGGCGAGCAGTACTTC.